This T cell receptor (beta chain) was found in a study of T cell responses to AZD1222 COVID-19 vaccine. Clones were sequenced by immunoSEQ multiplex PCR, and TCRdb holds only the in-frame ones, with some missing. The sample contains about 150,000 clones, 90% to 95% of which appear only once. The CDR3 is 18 residues long. The sequence was obtained from an adult who received the AZD1222 COVID-19 vaccine. This chain connects TRBV21-1 to TRBJ2-5; the D call in the table, TRBD2, was not verified against the DNA. TRBV21-1 is tagged as a pseudogene. Here the sequenced sample was peripheral blood, taken 28 days after the second AZD1222 dose. The CDR3 nucleotides are TGTGCCAGCAGCAAAAGTTACTCAACTGCTAGGCGGCAAGAGACCCAGTACTTC. Amino acid sequence: CASSKSYSTARRQETQYF.